This TCR beta chain was documented in a study of response to subunit inactivated influenza vaccine. Whole-study findings and limits: Authors suggested that a seasonal influenza vaccination recruits few new T cells each time.

About this clonotype: Its antigen is still unknown.

TCRdb reprocessed the RT-PCR reads via MiXCR and lists one record per CDR3 protein. In the table there are roughly 650,000 distinct CDR3 sequences, approximately 14% of which are singletons. Germline V gives CDR1 SGHTA, CDR2 FQGNSA. CDR3 size: 15 residues. Trimming removed 5 bases from V and 3 bases from J; junction bases left unmatched: 8. This receptor was identified in a man aged 45-65 years who received an inactivated influenza vaccine. The chain has TRBV7-2 and TRBJ2-3; TRBD1 matches at 7 bases. The sample consisted of PBMCs from blood, taken about 11 days after vaccination. CDR3 amino acids: CASSLRQGQTDTQYF. The CDR3 nucleotides are TGTGCCAGCAGCCTCCGACAGGGTCAAACAGATACGCAGTATTTT.